A selection of T cell receptor beta chains follows, all from one sample in a study of blood T cell repertoires in COVID-19. TCRdb's table, derived via immunoSEQ multiplex PCR, lists solely in-frame clones and lacks some. The table shows hundreds of thousands of clones, with about nine tenths occurring only once. Sample: peripheral blood. These receptor sequences come from a woman younger than 45 with COVID-19, enrolled during active disease. The CDR3 runs from the conserved cysteine through the conserved F or W. A D gene is named only where the DNA matches it firmly. Rows may omit the clone size; those that give it use once, few, many or a size class.

TRBJ1-2,NA,NA,TRBV28,TGTGCCAGCAGTTTCAGTTCCCATGGCTACACCTTC,CASSFSSHGYTF
TRBJ1-6,TRBD1,NA,TRBV28,TGTGCCAGCAGTTTTCCGGGACAGGGAGGTTCACCCCTCCACTTT,CASSFPGQGGSPLHF
TRBJ2-1,NA,NA,TRBV6-2/TRBV6-3,TGTGCCAGCAGTAACAGAGGGGAGGACTACAATGAGCAGTTCTTC,CASSNRGEDYNEQFF
TRBJ1-1,NA,NA,TRBV4-1,TGCGCCAGCAGCCAAGATGGATTTGAGGACACTGAAGCTTTCTTT,CASSQDGFEDTEAFF
TRBJ2-7,NA,NA,TRBV12-3/TRBV12-4,TGTGCCAGCAGTCAACTCCGGGGCGAGCAGTACTTC,CASSQLRGEQYF
TRBJ1-1,NA,NA,TRBV19,TGTGCCAGTAGTACCCCCGGCGGGGTGAAAGCTTTCTTT,CASSTPGGVKAFF
TRBJ2-1,NA,NA,TRBV4-3,TGCGCCAGCAGCCAAGTTTCCGGTAACAATGAGCAGTTCTTC,CASSQVSGNNEQFF
TRBJ2-3,NA,NA,TRBV28,TGTGCCAGCAGGCCGGGCGCGGGGATCACAGATACGCAGTATTTT,CASRPGAGITDTQYF
TRBJ1-1,NA,NA,TRBV10-3,TGTGCCACCCGGGGTTCCGAGGACACTGAAGCTTTCTTT,CATRGSEDTEAFF
TRBJ1-5,TRBD1,NA,TRBV6-1,TGTGCCAGCAGTGCCTATAGCGGACAGGGCCCGGGACAGCCCCAGCATTTT,CASSAYSGQGPGQPQHF
TRBJ2-2,NA,NA,TRBV7-2,TGTGCCAGCAGCCGCCTGATGGGACTTAACACCGGGGAGCTGTTTTTT,CASSRLMGLNTGELFF
TRBJ2-2,TRBD1,NA,TRBV19,TGTGCCAGTAAGAGAGAGACAGGGTTCTCCGGGGAGCTGTTTTTT,CASKRETGFSGELFF
TRBJ2-5,NA,NA,TRBV18,TGTGCCAGCGGGCGGGGACAAGAGACCCAGTACTTC,CASGRGQETQYF
TRBJ1-6,TRBD1,NA,TRBV3-1/TRBV3-2,TGTGCCAGCAGCCAAGCCCAGGGGGCGAATTCACCCCTCCACTTT,CASSQAQGANSPLHF
TRBJ2-3,TRBD1,NA,TRBV5-1,TGCGCCAGCAGCCTTCCAACAGGGGCAAGCACAGATACGCAGTATTTT,CASSLPTGASTDTQYF
TRBJ1-1,NA,NA,TRBV6-5,TGTGCCAGCAGTTACTCTACAGGGCTGAACACTGAAGCTTTCTTT,CASSYSTGLNTEAFF
TRBJ2-5,NA,few,TRBV6-5,TGTGCCAGTCTACAGGGATGGGAAGAGACCCAGTACTTC,CASLQGWEETQYF
TRBJ1-6,NA,once,TRBV30,TGTGCCTGGAGTCAGGGGCAGGTTAACTCACCCCTCCACTTT,CAWSQGQVNSPLHF
TRBJ1-1,NA,once,TRBV4-3,TGCGCCAGCAGCCAAGACCTTCGGGGGTACACTGAAGCTTTCTTT,CASSQDLRGYTEAFF
TRBJ1-1,NA,NA,TRBV7-2,TGTGCCAGCAGCTTCGGGTCCACAGGGAGGGACACTGAAGCTTTCTTT,CASSFGSTGRDTEAFF
TRBJ1-1,NA,NA,TRBV28,TGTGCCAGCAGTGACAGGCGAGGAGCTTTCTTT,CASSDRRGAFF
TRBJ1-1,NA,once,TRBV7-4,TGTGCCAGCAGCTTCCCGGCAGGGCACACTGAAGCTTTCTTT,CASSFPAGHTEAFF
TRBJ1-1,NA,NA,TRBV4-1,TGCGCCAGCAGCCAAGATCCAAACAGATCTGAAGCTTTCTTT,CASSQDPNRSEAFF
TRBJ2-3,NA,NA,TRBV7-9,TGTGCCAGCAGCCGAGAGAGCAGCACAGATACGCAGTATTTT,CASSRESSTDTQYF
TRBJ1-5,NA,once,TRBV4-1,TGCGCCAGCAGCCAAGATCAGGTCCAGCCCCAGCATTTT,CASSQDQVQPQHF
TRBJ2-3,TRBD2,once,TRBV6-2/TRBV6-3,TGTGCCAGCAGCCTAGCGGGCACAGATACGCAGTATTTT,CASSLAGTDTQYF
TRBJ1-2,NA,NA,TRBV4-3,TGCGCCAGCAGCCCGGACAGCCTCTTCTATGGCTACACCTTC,CASSPDSLFYGYTF
TRBJ2-7,TRBD1,NA,TRBV6-5,TGTGCCAGCAGCCCGGGACAGGGGGATTATGAGCAGTACTTC,CASSPGQGDYEQYF
TRBJ1-4,NA,NA,TRBV5-5,TGTGCCAGCGAGGGTGAAAAACTGTTTTTT,CASEGEKLFF
TRBJ2-5,NA,NA,TRBV12-5,TGTGCTAGTGGTCCCAGGGGAATTGAGACCCAGTACTTC,CASGPRGIETQYF
TRBJ2-3,TRBD2,NA,TRBV9,TGTGCCAGCAGCGATCAGCGGGGGGGAGGAGATACGCAGTATTTT,CASSDQRGGGDTQYF
TRBJ2-5,TRBD1,NA,TRBV5-4,TGTGCCAGCAGCTCAGGGTGGACAGGGGAGGGAGAGACCCAGTACTTC,CASSSGWTGEGETQYF
TRBJ1-4,NA,NA,TRBV10-3,TGTGCCATCACCCCGGGGGGCAATGAAAAACTGTTTTTT,CAITPGGNEKLFF